The T cell receptor (beta chain) described here comes from a study of blood T cells in healthy people across ages. Study-level points and caveats: Both higher diversity and more naive CD4+ cells marked long-lived donors when set against aged donors.

This clonotype was found a few times. The antigen is undetermined. One junction end disagrees with the germline gene, perhaps due to a read error. At least 5 micrograms of total RNA were extracted per sample. Sample-barcoded 5' priming and a J-beta primer mix drove a second PCR of roughly 7 to 11 cycles. Every single cDNA molecule received a tag from a template-switch adaptor with 12 random nucleotides. Using its own MiXCR run on the 5' RACE reads, TCRdb lists one record per CDR3 protein. This sample has approximately 780,000 distinct CDR3 sequences, with around 25% found just once. Germline values: CDR1 MNHEY, CDR2 SVGAGI. This CDR3 comprises 13 residues. These data also featured in a second study, about T cells of mothers and their children. Turning to that study: The TCR beta CDR3 read count exceeded 10 million for each mother and was some 2.7 million for each child.

Sequenced input: blood. The receptor's source is a boy younger than 18 in good health. This chain joins TRBV6-5 and TRBJ1-2; D is unresolved. The CDR3 bases are TGTGCCGGCAGTTCCGGTCCTAACTATGGCTACACCTTC. It yields the protein CAGSSGPNYGYTF.